The clone carrying this TCR beta chain has ten or more counts. The antigen is undetermined. This specimen comes from a study of CD8 T cells in ankylosing spondylitis. The study's findings and limits: Significant enrichment of disease-linked clones was reported in matched ankylosing spondylitis synovial fluid. CD8+ by phenotype, disease-linked clones were relatively rare in peripheral blood. It appeared that ankylosing spondylitis blood was characterized by a TCR beta motif of under ten highly homologous variants. Some of the motif variants had earlier been found in reactive arthritis patients' fluid and blood.

The V end lost 0 bases, the J end lost 0 bases, and 7 bases lay between the germline ends. There are 15 residues in the CDR3. Germline V gene lookup returns CDR1 SGHRS and CDR2 YFSETQ. Libraries for TCR beta were made by quantitative 5'-RACE with molecular barcodes. One entry per CDR3 protein, called by TCRdb with MiXCR from the 5' RACE reads. The sample yields about 390,000 distinct CDR3 sequences, approximately 20% seen once. Sequenced sample: blood, either unsorted or a sorted T cell fraction (not recorded which). V and J are TRBV5-1 and TRBJ2-1; D ambiguous. The source is a male donor with ankylosing spondylitis. The CDR3 region has the DNA TGCGCCAGCAGCTTGGCAGCAGGCTCCTACAATGAGCAGTTCTTC. It codes for CASSLAAGSYNEQFF.